A single sample gave rise to the 7 T cell receptor beta chains below, sequenced in a study of blood T cells in healthy people across ages. It was with a sample-barcoded 5' primer and a J-beta primer mix that a second PCR of roughly 7 to 12 cycles was run. TCRdb reprocessed the 5' RACE reads with MiXCR, giving one entry per CDR3 protein. The sample consists of about 760,000 distinct CDR3 sequences, roughly 25% of them appearing once. This sample was also put to use in a study of T cells of mothers and their children.

Material for sequencing was blood. These receptors were taken from a boy aged 5-17 years in good health.

The gene calls are TRBV29-1 and TRBJ1-2; perhaps TRBD1 as D (5 bases). CDR1 and CDR2 from the germline V gene are SQVTM and ANQGSEA. V lost 0 bases and J 4 bases, leaving 15 bases between the germline ends. CDR3 size: 15 residues. CDR3 region: CSVEDPVGRPYGYTF. In DNA, the CDR3 is TGCAGCGTTGAAGATCCCGTGGGGCGCCCCTATGGCTACACCTTC.

This clonotype was detected a few times. The rearrangement joins TRBV28 to TRBJ1-1; no definite D call. The CDR3 is 14 amino acids. The germline gives CDR1 MDHEN, CDR2 SYDVKM. Trimming cost V 6 bases and J 2 bases, with 13 bases left between them. CDR3 amino acids: CASSPDSSNTEAFF. The CDR3, as DNA: TGTGCCAGCAGCCCTGACTCGTCAAACACTGAAGCTTTCTTT.

This clonotype was seen only a few times. The chain employs TRBV18 and TRBJ1-4; TRBD1 aligns across 7 bases. The CDR3 loop spans 15 amino acids. Germline assignment: CDR1 KGHSH and CDR2 LQKENI. The trim removed 3 bases at V and 4 bases at J, leaving 5 bases unmatched. The CDR3 spells CASSPGQAGNEKLFF. The CDR3 coding sequence is TGTGCCAGCTCACCCGGACAGGCGGGTAATGAAAAACTGTTTTTT.

This rearrangement joins TRBV20-1 to TRBJ2-1; D gene uncertain. Trimming pared 2 bases from V and 0 bases from J, leaving 14 bases between. The germline gives CDR1 DFQATT, CDR2 SNEGSKA (reference sequence). The CDR3 is made up of 16 amino acids. The CDR3 DNA sequence: TGCAGTGCTAGAAGGGTTGACGGGCCCTCCTACAATGAGCAGTTCTTC. Protein product: CSARRVDGPSYNEQFF.

This clonotype was seen just once. The chain has TRBV7-9 and TRBJ1-1, with D perhaps TRBD1 (5 bases). V was clipped by 5 bases and J by 4 bases, with 8 bases between them. Germline V gives CDR1 SEHNR, CDR2 FQNEAQ (reference sequence). CDR3 length: 12 residues. This CDR3 is CASSQDSTEAFF. The CDR3 coding sequence is TGTGCCAGCAGCCAAGACAGCACTGAAGCTTTCTTT.

This clonotype came up a few times. This chain connects TRBV28 to TRBJ2-2, with 7 nucleotides matching TRBD2. The CDR3 totals 13 residues. With V trimmed by 4 bases and J by 4 bases, 0 bases remained unmatched. Germline CDR1 is MDHEN and CDR2 is SYDVKM. The CDR3 DNA follows: TGTGCCAGCAGTTGGGAGGGCACCGGGGAGCTGTTTTTT. It codes for CASSWEGTGELFF.

This clonotype was observed a few times. V is TRBV7-2 and J is TRBJ2-5; D call uncertain. V was clipped by 4 bases and J by 7 bases, with 13 bases between them. The length of the CDR3 is 13 residues. The germline V gene has CDR1 SGHTA and CDR2 FQGNSA. CDR3 in DNA: TGTGCCAGCAGCTCAGGACGGACGTGGACCCAGTACTTC. The encoded protein is CASSSGRTWTQYF.